This T cell receptor beta chain was profiled in a study of T cells in Graves' hyperthyroidism and ophthalmopathy. Study findings and constraints: Before onset, ophthalmopathy was predicted by the model a median roughly 6.4 months earlier.

The investigators amplified TCR beta CDR3 regions from RNA transcripts. A set of HTBI primers served as the primers for a first-round RT-PCR of the TCR CDR3. A single record per CDR3 protein comes from TCRdb applying MiXCR to the multiplex PCR reads. The sample consists of about 700,000 distinct CDR3 sequences, 12% to 15% of them appearing once. In its sample, this clonotype was seen many times. Its antigen is as yet unknown. Aged 18 to 65, the patients had hyperthyroidism that was newly diagnosed and had lasted under 2 months. Each diagnosis drew on symptoms, thyroxine, TRAb, thyroid ultrasound and orbital computed tomography findings. V lost 8 bases, J lost 5 bases, and 19 bases lay in between. The germline V gene encodes CDR1 SNHLY and CDR2 FYNNEI. The CDR3 is 14 residues long.

The specimen sequenced was blood. This receptor was obtained from a young woman with Graves' hyperthyroidism. The J gene is TRBJ2-7, the V gene TRBV2; a possible D gene is TRBD2 (7 bases). This chain's CDR3 is CASLQAGRGDEQYF. The CDR3 region has the DNA TGTGCCAGCCTACAGGCAGGGAGGGGGGACGAGCAGTACTTC.